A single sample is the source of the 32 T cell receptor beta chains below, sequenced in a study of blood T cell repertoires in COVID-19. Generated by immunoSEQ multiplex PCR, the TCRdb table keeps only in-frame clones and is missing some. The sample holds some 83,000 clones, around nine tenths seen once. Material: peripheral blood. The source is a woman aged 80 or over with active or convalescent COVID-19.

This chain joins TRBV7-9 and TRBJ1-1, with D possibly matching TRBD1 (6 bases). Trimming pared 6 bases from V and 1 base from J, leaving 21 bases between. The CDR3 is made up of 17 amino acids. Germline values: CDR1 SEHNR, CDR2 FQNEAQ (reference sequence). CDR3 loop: CASSNPGGGGWNTEAFF. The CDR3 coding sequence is TGTGCCAGCAGTAATCCCGGGGGCGGGGGCTGGAACACTGAAGCTTTCTTT.

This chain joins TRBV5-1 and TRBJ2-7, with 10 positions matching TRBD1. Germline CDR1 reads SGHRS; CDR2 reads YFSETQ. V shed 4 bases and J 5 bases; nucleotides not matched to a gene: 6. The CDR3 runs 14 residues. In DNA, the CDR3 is TGCGCCAGCAGCCGGACAGGGGGAGGGAACGAGCAGTACTTC. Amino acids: CASSRTGGGNEQYF.

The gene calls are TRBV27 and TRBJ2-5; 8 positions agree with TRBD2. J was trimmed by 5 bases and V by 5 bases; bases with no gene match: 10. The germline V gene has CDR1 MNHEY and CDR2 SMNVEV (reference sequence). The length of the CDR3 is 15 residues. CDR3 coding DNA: TGTGCCAGCAGTACCAGCGGGGGCCGGCGGGAGACCCAGTACTTC. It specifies CASSTSGGRRETQYF.

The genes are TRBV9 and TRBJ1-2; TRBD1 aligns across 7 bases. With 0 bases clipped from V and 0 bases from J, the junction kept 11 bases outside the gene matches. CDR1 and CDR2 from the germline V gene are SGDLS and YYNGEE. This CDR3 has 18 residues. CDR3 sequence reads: CASSVGVGGTGANYGYTF. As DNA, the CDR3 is TGTGCCAGCAGCGTAGGAGTTGGGGGAACAGGGGCTAACTATGGCTACACCTTC.

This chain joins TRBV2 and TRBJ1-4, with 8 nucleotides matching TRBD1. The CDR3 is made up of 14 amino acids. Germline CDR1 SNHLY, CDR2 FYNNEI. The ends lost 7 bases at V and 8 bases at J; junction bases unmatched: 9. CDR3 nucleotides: TGTGCCAGCACCCTCACAGGGGGAGGAGAAAAACTGTTTTTT. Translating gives CASTLTGGGEKLFF.

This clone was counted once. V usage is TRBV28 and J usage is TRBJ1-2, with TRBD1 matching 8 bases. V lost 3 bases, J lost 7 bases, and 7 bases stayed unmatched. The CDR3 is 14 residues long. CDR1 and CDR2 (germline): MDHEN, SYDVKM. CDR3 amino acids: CASSFRDRMVGYTF. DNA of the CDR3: TGTGCCAGCAGTTTCCGGGACAGGATGGTTGGCTACACCTTC.

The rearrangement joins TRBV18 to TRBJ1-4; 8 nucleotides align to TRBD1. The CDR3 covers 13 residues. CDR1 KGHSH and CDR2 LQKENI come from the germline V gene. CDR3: CVTGQGSGEKLFF. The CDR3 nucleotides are TGTGTCACCGGACAGGGTTCGGGTGAAAAACTGTTTTTT.

CDR3 nucleotide sequence: TGTGCCAGCAGCGCGGGACAGGGAGGGGTTGGCACTGAAGCTTTCTTT. Translating it yields CASSAGQGGVGTEAFF. The V gene is TRBV7-2, the J gene TRBJ1-1, with 9 bases matching TRBD1. The ends lost 5 bases at V and 4 bases at J; junction bases unmatched: 11. CDR3 length: 16 residues. The germline CDR1 and CDR2 sequences are SGHTA and FQGNSA.

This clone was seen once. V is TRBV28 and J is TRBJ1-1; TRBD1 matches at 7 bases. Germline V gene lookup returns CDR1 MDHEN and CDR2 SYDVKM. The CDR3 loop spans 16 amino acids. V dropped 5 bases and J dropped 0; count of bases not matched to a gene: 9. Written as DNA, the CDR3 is TGTGCCAGCAGTAGGCGGACAGGTAACATGAACACTGAAGCTTTCTTT. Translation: CASSRRTGNMNTEAFF.

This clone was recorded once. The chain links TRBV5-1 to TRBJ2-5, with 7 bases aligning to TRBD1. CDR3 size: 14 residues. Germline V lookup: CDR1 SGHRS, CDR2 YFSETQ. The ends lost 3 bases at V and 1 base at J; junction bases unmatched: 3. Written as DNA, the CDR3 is TGCGCCAGCAGCTCGACAGGGACCCAAGAGACCCAGTACTTC. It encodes CASSSTGTQETQYF.

CDR3 loop: CASSPSFAREGLNEQFF. CDR3 in DNA: TGCGCCAGCAGCCCGTCGTTTGCGCGGGAGGGCCTCAATGAGCAGTTCTTC. V is TRBV5-1 and J is TRBJ2-1, with 9 nucleotides matching TRBD2. After removal of 4 bases from V and 6 bases from J, the junction contained 14 bases not matched to a gene. Germline loops: CDR1 SGHRS, CDR2 YFSETQ. The CDR3 totals 17 residues.

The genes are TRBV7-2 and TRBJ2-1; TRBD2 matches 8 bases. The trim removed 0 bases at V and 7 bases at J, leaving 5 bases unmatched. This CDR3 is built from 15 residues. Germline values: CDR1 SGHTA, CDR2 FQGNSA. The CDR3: CASSLASGTINEQFF. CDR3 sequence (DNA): TGTGCCAGCAGCTTAGCTAGCGGGACCATAAATGAGCAGTTCTTC.

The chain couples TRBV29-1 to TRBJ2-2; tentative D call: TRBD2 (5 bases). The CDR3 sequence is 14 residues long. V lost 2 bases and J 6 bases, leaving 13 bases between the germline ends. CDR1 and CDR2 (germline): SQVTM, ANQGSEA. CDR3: CSVEIASWAGELFF. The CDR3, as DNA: TGCAGCGTTGAAATTGCTAGCTGGGCCGGGGAGCTGTTTTTT.

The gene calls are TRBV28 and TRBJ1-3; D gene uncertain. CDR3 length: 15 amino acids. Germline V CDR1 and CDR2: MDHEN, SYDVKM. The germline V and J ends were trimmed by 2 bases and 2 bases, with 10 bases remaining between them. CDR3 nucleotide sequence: TGTGCCAGCAGTTTACGGCTAGCGACTGGAAACACCATATATTTT. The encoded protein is CASSLRLATGNTIYF.

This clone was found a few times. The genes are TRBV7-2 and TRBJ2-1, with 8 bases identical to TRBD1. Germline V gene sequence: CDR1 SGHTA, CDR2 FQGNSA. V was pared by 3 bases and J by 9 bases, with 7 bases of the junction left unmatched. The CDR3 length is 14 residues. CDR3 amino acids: CASSFLTGDLEQFF. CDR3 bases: TGTGCCAGCAGCTTCCTGACAGGGGATCTTGAGCAGTTCTTC.

The CDR3: CATWDSQETQYF. In DNA, the CDR3 is TGTGCCACTTGGGACAGTCAAGAGACCCAGTACTTC. The chain joins TRBV28 to TRBJ2-5, with 7 bases identical to TRBD1. V dropped 10 bases and J dropped 2; count of bases not matched to a gene: 4. This CDR3 has 12 residues. Germline-derived CDR1 and CDR2 are MDHEN and SYDVKM.

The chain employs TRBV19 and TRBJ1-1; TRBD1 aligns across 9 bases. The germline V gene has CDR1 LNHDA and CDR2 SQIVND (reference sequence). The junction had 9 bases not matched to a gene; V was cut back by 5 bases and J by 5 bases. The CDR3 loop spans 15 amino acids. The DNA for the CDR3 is TGTGCCAGTAGTGTAAAAACAGGGGGCAGGACTGAAGCTTTCTTT. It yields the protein CASSVKTGGRTEAFF.

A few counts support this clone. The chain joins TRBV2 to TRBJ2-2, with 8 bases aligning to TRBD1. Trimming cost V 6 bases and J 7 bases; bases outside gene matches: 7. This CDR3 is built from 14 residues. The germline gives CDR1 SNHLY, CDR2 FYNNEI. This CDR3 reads CASRKDRADGELFF. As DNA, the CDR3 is TGTGCCAGCAGAAAGGACAGGGCGGACGGGGAGCTGTTTTTT.

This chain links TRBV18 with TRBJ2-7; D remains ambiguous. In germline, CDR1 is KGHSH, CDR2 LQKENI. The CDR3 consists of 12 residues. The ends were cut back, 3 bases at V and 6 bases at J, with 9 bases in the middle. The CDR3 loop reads CASSPAVPEQYF. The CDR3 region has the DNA TGTGCCAGCTCACCGGCGGTGCCCGAGCAGTACTTC.

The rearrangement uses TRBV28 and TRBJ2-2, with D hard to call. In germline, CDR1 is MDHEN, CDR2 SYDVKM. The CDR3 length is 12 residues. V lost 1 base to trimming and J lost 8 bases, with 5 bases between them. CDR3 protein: CASSLLVGELFF. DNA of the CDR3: TGTGCCAGCAGTTTATTAGTGGGGGAGCTGTTTTTT.

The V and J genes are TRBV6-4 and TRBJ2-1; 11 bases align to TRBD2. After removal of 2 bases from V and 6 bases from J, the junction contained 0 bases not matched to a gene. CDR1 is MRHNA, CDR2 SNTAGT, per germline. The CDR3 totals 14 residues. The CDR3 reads CASSDGTSGNEQFF. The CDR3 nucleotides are TGTGCCAGCAGTGACGGGACTAGCGGCAATGAGCAGTTCTTC.

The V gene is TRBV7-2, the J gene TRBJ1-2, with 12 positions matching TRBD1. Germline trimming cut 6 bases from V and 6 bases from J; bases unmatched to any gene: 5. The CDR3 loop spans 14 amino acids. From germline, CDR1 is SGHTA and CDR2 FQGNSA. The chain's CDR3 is CASRPGQGADGYTF. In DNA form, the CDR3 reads TGTGCCAGCAGGCCGGGACAGGGGGCCGATGGCTACACCTTC.

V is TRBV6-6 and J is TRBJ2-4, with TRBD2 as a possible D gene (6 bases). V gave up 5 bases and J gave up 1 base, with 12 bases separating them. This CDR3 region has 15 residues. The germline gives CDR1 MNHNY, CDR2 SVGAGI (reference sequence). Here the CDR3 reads CASSPGTLAKNIQYF. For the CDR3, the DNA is TGTGCCAGCAGTCCCGGGACTTTGGCCAAAAACATTCAGTACTTC.

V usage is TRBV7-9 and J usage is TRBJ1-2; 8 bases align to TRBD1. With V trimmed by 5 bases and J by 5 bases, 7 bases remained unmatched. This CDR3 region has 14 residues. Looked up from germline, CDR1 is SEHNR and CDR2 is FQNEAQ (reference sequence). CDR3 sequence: CASSGGQAMYGYTF. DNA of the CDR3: TGTGCCAGCAGCGGGGGACAGGCCATGTATGGCTACACCTTC.

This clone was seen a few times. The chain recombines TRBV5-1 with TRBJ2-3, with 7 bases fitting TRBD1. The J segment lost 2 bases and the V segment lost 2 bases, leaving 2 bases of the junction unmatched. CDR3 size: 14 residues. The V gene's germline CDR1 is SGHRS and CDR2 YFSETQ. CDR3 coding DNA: TGCGCCAGCAGCTTTGGACAGGTCACAGATACGCAGTATTTT. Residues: CASSFGQVTDTQYF.

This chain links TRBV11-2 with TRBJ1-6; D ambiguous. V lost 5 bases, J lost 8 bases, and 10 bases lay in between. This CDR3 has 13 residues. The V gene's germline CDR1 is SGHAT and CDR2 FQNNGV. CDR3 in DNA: TGTGCCAGCAGCCCAACCGGGTATTCACCCCTCCACTTT. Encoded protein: CASSPTGYSPLHF.

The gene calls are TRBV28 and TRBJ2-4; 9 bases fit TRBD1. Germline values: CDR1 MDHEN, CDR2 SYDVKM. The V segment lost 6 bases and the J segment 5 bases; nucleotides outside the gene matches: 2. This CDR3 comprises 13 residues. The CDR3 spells CASRRTGENIQYF. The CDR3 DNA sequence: TGTGCCAGCAGGCGGACAGGGGAAAACATTCAGTACTTC.

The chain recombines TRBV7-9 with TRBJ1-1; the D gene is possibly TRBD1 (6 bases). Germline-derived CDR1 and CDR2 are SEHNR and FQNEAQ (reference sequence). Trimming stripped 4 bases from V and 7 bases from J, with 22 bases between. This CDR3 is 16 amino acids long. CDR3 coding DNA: TGTGCCAGCAGCTCTATAAGCCAGCGCGGGGGCGTTGAAGCTTTCTTT. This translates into CASSSISQRGGVEAFF. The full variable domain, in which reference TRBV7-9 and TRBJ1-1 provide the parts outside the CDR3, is DTGVSQNPRHKITKRGQNVTFRCDPISEHNRLYWYRQTLGQGPEFLTYFQNEAQLEKSRLLSDRFSAERPKGSFSTLEIQRTEQGDSAMYLCASSSISQRGGVEAFFGQGTRLTVV.

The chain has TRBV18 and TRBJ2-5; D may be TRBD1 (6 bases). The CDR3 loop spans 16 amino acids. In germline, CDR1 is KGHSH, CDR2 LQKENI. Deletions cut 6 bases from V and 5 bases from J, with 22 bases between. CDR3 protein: CASSVYRWGRRETQYF. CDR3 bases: TGTGCCAGCTCCGTCTATCGGTGGGGGCGCCGGGAGACCCAGTACTTC.

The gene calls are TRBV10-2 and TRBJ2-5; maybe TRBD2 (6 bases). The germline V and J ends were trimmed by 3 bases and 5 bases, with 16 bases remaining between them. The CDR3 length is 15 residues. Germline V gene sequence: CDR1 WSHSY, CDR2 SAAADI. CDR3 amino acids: CASSDARAGSETQYF. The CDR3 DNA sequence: TGCGCCAGCAGTGACGCTAGGGCGGGATCGGAGACCCAGTACTTC.

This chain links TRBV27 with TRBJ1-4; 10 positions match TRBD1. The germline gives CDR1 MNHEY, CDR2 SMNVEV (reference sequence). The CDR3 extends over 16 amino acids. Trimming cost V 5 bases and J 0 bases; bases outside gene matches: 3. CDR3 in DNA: TGTGCCAGCAGTACAGGGACAGGGGCAACTAATGAAAAACTGTTTTTT. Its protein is CASSTGTGATNEKLFF.

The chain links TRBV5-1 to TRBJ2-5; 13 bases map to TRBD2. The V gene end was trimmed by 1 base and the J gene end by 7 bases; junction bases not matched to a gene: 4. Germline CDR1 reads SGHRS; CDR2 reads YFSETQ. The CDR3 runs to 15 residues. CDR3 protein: CASSLRLAGGTTQYF. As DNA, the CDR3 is TGCGCCAGCAGCTTGAGACTAGCGGGAGGAACGACCCAGTACTTC.